This T cell receptor beta chain was sequenced during a study of T cell changes during pregnancy in multiple sclerosis. Clones were read by immunoSEQ multiplex PCR, and TCRdb kept only the in-frame ones, dropping some. There are more than 30,000 clones in the sample; 85% to 95% occur only once, and about 8% lies in the top ten. V was clipped by 0 bases and J by 2 bases, with 10 bases between them. Germline V gene data show CDR1 as SGHRS and CDR2 as YFSETQ. There are 15 residues in the CDR3. This TCR derives from a female donor with multiple sclerosis, enrolled in a pregnancy study. The rearrangement joins TRBV5-1 to TRBJ2-3, with D possibly matching TRBD2 (6 bases). Sample: CD8+ T cells from peripheral blood mononuclear cells, taken in the third trimester of pregnancy. CDR3 sequence reads: CASSLDGGTTDTQYF. CDR3 nucleotides: TGCGCCAGCAGCTTGGATGGGGGGACCACAGATACGCAGTATTTT. Based on the CDR3 plus reference TRBV5-1 and TRBJ2-3, the full variable domain is KAGVTQTPRYLIKTRGQQVTLSCSPISGHRSVSWYQQTPGQGLQFLFEYFSETQRNKGNFPGRFSGRQFSNSRSEMNVSTLELGDSALYLCASSLDGGTTDTQYFGPGTRLTVL.